These T cell receptor beta chains were read from a single sample in a study of T cells after yellow fever vaccination. Via MiXCR, TCRdb re-called the 5' RACE reads, giving one row per CDR3 protein. Found here are under 700,000 distinct CDR3 sequences, less than 20% of them singletons; the top ten hold 17%. The source was PBMCs, collected 5 days after the first yellow fever vaccination. Receptors were obtained from a man in his late teens or twenties who received the YFV17D yellow fever vaccine. Each CDR3 is given with its conserved first and last residue. The order of the fields is V gene, J gene, clone size, D gene, CDR3 DNA, CDR3 protein. D genes are given only for firm matches. Not every row has a clone size; where given, it reads once, few, many or a size class.

v_gene: TRBV5-4; j_gene: TRBJ2-1; abundance: few; d_gene: -; CDR3nt: TGTGCCAGCAGCTCAAAGGACACCTACAATGAGCAGTTCTTC; CDR3aa: CASSSKDTYNEQFF
v_gene: TRBV6-1; j_gene: TRBJ2-1; abundance: -; d_gene: TRBD1; CDR3nt: TGTGCCAGCAGCCTAGTAGGACAGGGGGGCAATGAGCAGTTCTTC; CDR3aa: CASSLVGQGGNEQFF
v_gene: TRBV14; j_gene: TRBJ2-3; abundance: -; d_gene: -; CDR3nt: TGTGCCAGCAGCCAGGTGGGATCAGATACGCAGTATTTT; CDR3aa: CASSQVGSDTQYF
v_gene: TRBV24-1; j_gene: TRBJ2-5; abundance: -; d_gene: -; CDR3nt: TGTGCCGTCAATAGCGTGGGCCTTAATCAAGAGACCCAGTACTTC; CDR3aa: CAVNSVGLNQETQYF
v_gene: TRBV20-1; j_gene: TRBJ1-1; abundance: -; d_gene: -; CDR3nt: TGCAGTGCTAGGGGACCCATAGGACGTGAAGCTTTCTTT; CDR3aa: CSARGPIGREAFF
v_gene: TRBV5-4; j_gene: TRBJ2-7; abundance: few; d_gene: TRBD1; CDR3nt: TGTGCCAGCAGCTTCTTCGCGAACATAGGGGACAGGGCCTACGAGCAGTACTTC; CDR3aa: CASSFFANIGDRAYEQYF
v_gene: TRBV29-1; j_gene: TRBJ2-2; abundance: many; d_gene: TRBD2; CDR3nt: TGCAGCGTTGAAGACGGACGGGGGGGGACCGGGGAGCTGTTTTTT; CDR3aa: CSVEDGRGGTGELFF
v_gene: TRBV6-1; j_gene: TRBJ1-6; abundance: few; d_gene: -; CDR3nt: TGTGCCAGCAGTACCGTGCTCGAGTCACCCCTCCACTTT; CDR3aa: CASSTVLESPLHF
v_gene: TRBV19; j_gene: TRBJ2-6; abundance: -; d_gene: -; CDR3nt: TGTGCCAGTAGTATAGGAGTGTCTGGGGCCAACGTCCTGACTTTC; CDR3aa: CASSIGVSGANVLTF
v_gene: TRBV2; j_gene: TRBJ2-5; abundance: -; d_gene: TRBD2; CDR3nt: TGTGCCAGCAGTCCAGTCCGGGACTACCCGCAGACCCAGTACTTC; CDR3aa: CASSPVRDYPQTQYF
v_gene: TRBV19; j_gene: TRBJ1-2; abundance: -; d_gene: -; CDR3nt: TGTGCCAGTAGTCCGAACCCCCCCGTTAACACCTTC; CDR3aa: CASSPNPPVNTF
v_gene: TRBV7-9; j_gene: TRBJ1-3; abundance: -; d_gene: -; CDR3nt: TGTGCCAGCAGCCCTCCCCAGGGGCCCGACACCATATATTTT; CDR3aa: CASSPPQGPDTIYF
v_gene: TRBV5-1; j_gene: TRBJ2-3; abundance: few; d_gene: TRBD2; CDR3nt: TGCGCCAGCAGCTTGGCCGGGACTAGCCGGGCAGATACGCAGTATTTT; CDR3aa: CASSLAGTSRADTQYF
v_gene: TRBV12-3/TRBV12-4; j_gene: TRBJ2-1; abundance: few; d_gene: TRBD2; CDR3nt: TGTGCCAGCAAGCCGGGACTAGCGTTGGATGAGCAGTTCTTC; CDR3aa: CASKPGLALDEQFF
v_gene: TRBV5-1; j_gene: TRBJ2-1; abundance: many; d_gene: -; CDR3nt: TGCGCCAGCAGCTTGATTTCCGGAAATGAGCAGTTCTTC; CDR3aa: CASSLISGNEQFF
v_gene: TRBV20-1; j_gene: TRBJ1-2; abundance: few; d_gene: -; CDR3nt: TGCAGTGCTAGTGGGGGGCCCAACTATGGCTACACCTTC; CDR3aa: CSASGGPNYGYTF
v_gene: TRBV5-5; j_gene: TRBJ2-2; abundance: few; d_gene: -; CDR3nt: TGTGCCAGCAGTTGGAACCACGGGGAGCTGTTTTTT; CDR3aa: CASSWNHGELFF
v_gene: TRBV5-1; j_gene: TRBJ1-1; abundance: few; d_gene: -; CDR3nt: TGCGCCAGCAGCTTGGGTGGGGAGGGCACTGAAGCTTTCTTT; CDR3aa: CASSLGGEGTEAFF
v_gene: TRBV12-3/TRBV12-4; j_gene: TRBJ1-2; abundance: many; d_gene: -; CDR3nt: TGTGCCAGCGCCCGGGGATTTGGCTACACCTTC; CDR3aa: CASARGFGYTF
v_gene: TRBV6-5; j_gene: TRBJ2-3; abundance: few; d_gene: TRBD2; CDR3nt: TGTGCCAGCAGTTACAGGGGACTAGCGAGAGATACGCAGTATTTT; CDR3aa: CASSYRGLARDTQYF
v_gene: TRBV6-6; j_gene: TRBJ1-1; abundance: -; d_gene: -; CDR3nt: TGTGCCAGCAGTTACTTTCGGTCCGAAACAGCTTTCTTT; CDR3aa: CASSYFRSETAFF
v_gene: TRBV29-1; j_gene: TRBJ2-5; abundance: -; d_gene: -; CDR3nt: TGCAGCGTTTGGGCTAGCGTTAAAGAGACCCAGTACTTC; CDR3aa: CSVWASVKETQYF
v_gene: TRBV7-9; j_gene: TRBJ1-6; abundance: few; d_gene: -; CDR3nt: TGTGCCAGCAGCCCCTCCTTAGGACCCCTCCACTTT; CDR3aa: CASSPSLGPLHF
v_gene: TRBV5-1; j_gene: TRBJ2-2; abundance: many; d_gene: -; CDR3nt: TGCGCCAGCAGACACAGGGAAGACGGGGAGCTGTTTTTT; CDR3aa: CASRHREDGELFF
v_gene: TRBV5-1; j_gene: TRBJ2-3; abundance: -; d_gene: -; CDR3nt: TGCGCCAGCAGCCTTTTAGATACAGATACGCAGTATTTT; CDR3aa: CASSLLDTDTQYF
v_gene: TRBV29-1; j_gene: TRBJ2-2; abundance: few; d_gene: TRBD1; CDR3nt: TGCAGCGTCGACAGGGACACCGGGGAGCTGTTTTTT; CDR3aa: CSVDRDTGELFF
v_gene: TRBV30; j_gene: TRBJ1-2; abundance: few; d_gene: -; CDR3nt: TGTGCCTGGAGTTCAGTGGAGGGGATATACTATGGCTACACCTTC; CDR3aa: CAWSSVEGIYYGYTF
v_gene: TRBV19; j_gene: TRBJ1-5; abundance: few; d_gene: -; CDR3nt: TGTGCCAGTAGTATAAGTAGCTATAGCAATCAGCCCCAGCATTTT; CDR3aa: CASSISSYSNQPQHF
v_gene: TRBV25-1; j_gene: TRBJ2-3; abundance: few; d_gene: -; CDR3nt: TGTGCCAGCGCAGGACCCGGCGTGCAGTATTTT; CDR3aa: CASAGPGVQYF
v_gene: TRBV6-1; j_gene: TRBJ1-1; abundance: few; d_gene: TRBD1; CDR3nt: TGTGCCTTTGATATATACAGGGGACCCACTGAAGCTTTCTTT; CDR3aa: CAFDIYRGPTEAFF
v_gene: TRBV7-9; j_gene: TRBJ2-7; abundance: -; d_gene: TRBD2; CDR3nt: TGTGCCAGCAGCTTAGCAGTAGCTAGCGGGGGGTACGAGCAGTACTTC; CDR3aa: CASSLAVASGGYEQYF
v_gene: TRBV3-1; j_gene: TRBJ2-3; abundance: -; d_gene: TRBD2; CDR3nt: TGTGCCAGCAGCCCCTTAGCGGGGGGGCTTACAGATACGCAGTATTTT; CDR3aa: CASSPLAGGLTDTQYF
v_gene: TRBV2; j_gene: TRBJ2-5; abundance: many; d_gene: -; CDR3nt: TGTGCCAGCAAGGGGAAATGGCTAGAGACCCAGTACTTC; CDR3aa: CASKGKWLETQYF
v_gene: TRBV7-2; j_gene: TRBJ2-5; abundance: many; d_gene: TRBD2; CDR3nt: TGTGCCAGCAGCTACATAGCGGGGAGAAAAGAGACCCAGTACTTC; CDR3aa: CASSYIAGRKETQYF
v_gene: TRBV3-1; j_gene: TRBJ1-2; abundance: few; d_gene: TRBD1; CDR3nt: TGTGCCAGCAGCCCCTTAAGATTTCGGGACAGGGGTGTGGATGGCTACACCTTC; CDR3aa: CASSPLRFRDRGVDGYTF
v_gene: TRBV7-2; j_gene: TRBJ2-5; abundance: -; d_gene: -; CDR3nt: TGTGCCAGCAGCTTAGGCAGGGTGGTAGAGACCCAGTACTTC; CDR3aa: CASSLGRVVETQYF
v_gene: TRBV19; j_gene: TRBJ1-5; abundance: few; d_gene: TRBD1; CDR3nt: TGTGCCAGTAGGTATTGGGACAGGGGAAGCAATCAGCCCCAGCATTTT; CDR3aa: CASRYWDRGSNQPQHF
v_gene: TRBV12-3/TRBV12-4; j_gene: TRBJ1-5; abundance: few; d_gene: -; CDR3nt: TGTGCCAGCAGTTTCGGACTGAGGGATCAGCCCCAGCATTTT; CDR3aa: CASSFGLRDQPQHF
v_gene: TRBV6-1; j_gene: TRBJ1-1; abundance: -; d_gene: TRBD1; CDR3nt: TGTGCCAGCAGAGGGACAGGGGTGACTGAAGCTTTCTTT; CDR3aa: CASRGTGVTEAFF
v_gene: TRBV9; j_gene: TRBJ1-2; abundance: -; d_gene: -; CDR3nt: TGTGCCAGCAGCGTAGGTCCGGGGGCGAACTATGGCTACACCTTC; CDR3aa: CASSVGPGANYGYTF
v_gene: TRBV6-5; j_gene: TRBJ1-4; abundance: -; d_gene: -; CDR3nt: TGTGCCAGCAGTTACTCAGAAGGGGCCTGGAGGGAAAAACTGTTTTTT; CDR3aa: CASSYSEGAWREKLFF
v_gene: TRBV6-5; j_gene: TRBJ1-1; abundance: -; d_gene: TRBD1; CDR3nt: TGTGCCAGCAGTAACCCCGGACAGGGGACTACTGAAGCTTTCTTT; CDR3aa: CASSNPGQGTTEAFF
v_gene: TRBV5-1; j_gene: TRBJ2-2; abundance: -; d_gene: -; CDR3nt: TGCGCCAGCAGCTTGGTTGAATGGGCCACGAACACCGGGGAGCTGTTTTTT; CDR3aa: CASSLVEWATNTGELFF